This T cell receptor (beta chain) was captured by sequencing in a study of blood T cell repertoires in COVID-19. The CDR3 has 13 residues. The germline gives CDR1 MNHEY, CDR2 SMNVEV (reference sequence). Deletions cut 3 bases from V and 10 bases from J, with 15 bases between. Assay used: immunoSEQ multiplex PCR; TCRdb lists only in-frame clones, some missing. Of 200,000 to 250,000 clones in the sample, under 85% were seen once. The sequencing input was peripheral blood. The V call is TRBV27, the J call TRBJ1-2; perhaps TRBD1 as D (5 bases). This TCR was recovered from a woman aged 80 or over with COVID-19, enrolled during active disease. The CDR3 nucleotides are TGTGCCAGCAGTTTCCAGGGTCTCTCTCTCTACACCTTC. Protein sequence: CASSFQGLSLYTF.